Presented here are 23 T cell receptor beta chains from one specimen sequenced in a study of Graves' ophthalmopathy and Graves' hyperthyroidism (dated by TCRdb to 2016 to 2018). The sequencer was an Illumina HiSeq 2000. For repertoire sequencing, TCR beta CDR3 regions were amplified from RNA transcripts. The first round was an RT-PCR using HTBI primers with the Qiagen OneStep RT-PCR kit, and this first round was followed by a second-round multiplex PCR, then size selection and purification. TCRdb's own reprocessing of the public reads used fastp at Q25 and MiXCR and kept productive beta chains. Records with the same CDR3 protein are collapsed into one entry carrying the most frequent genes and DNA. Within this sample are a few hundred thousand distinct CDR3 sequences, with roughly 20% of them counted one time only. Roughly 3.2% of the sample belongs to the ten largest clones. The sequenced sample was peripheral blood. Receptors originate from a woman aged 18 to 35 with stable Graves' hyperthyroidism. Donor details come from another sample of the same person, matched by shared clones.

The chain combines TRBV6-5 with TRBJ1-2; D is undetermined. Per the germline V gene, CDR1 is MNHEY and CDR2 is SVGAGI. The CDR3 contains 12 residues. The ends were cut back, 2 bases at V and 6 bases at J, with 7 bases in the middle. For the CDR3, the DNA is TGTGCCAGCAGTTACCGAGAGGATGGCTACACCTTC. Protein sequence: CASSYREDGYTF.

This clonotype appeared many times. CDR3 nucleotide sequence: TGCAGCGTTCAACGACGGGGGTCGAACACCGGGGAGCTGTTTTTT. It codes for CSVQRRGSNTGELFF. This chain joins TRBV29-1 and TRBJ2-2; possibly TRBD2 for D (6 bases). Germline V CDR1 and CDR2: SQVTM, ANQGSEA. The CDR3 length is 15 residues. The germline V and J ends were trimmed by 5 bases and 0 bases, with 13 bases remaining between them.

The table lists this clonotype with a few counts. This chain links TRBV12-3 or TRBV12-4 with TRBJ1-5; D not resolved. The CDR3 contains 14 residues. Trimming left V 2 bases short and J 5 bases short, with 10 bases between. In DNA form, the CDR3 reads TGTGCCAGCAGTTTAAGGGCAGACTATCAGCCCCAGCATTTT. Translation gives CASSLRADYQPQHF.

This clonotype appeared many times. The J gene is TRBJ2-7, the V gene TRBV6-5; D might be TRBD1 (6 bases). V lost 6 bases to trimming and J lost 1 base, with 19 bases between them. Germline loops: CDR1 MNHEY, CDR2 SVGAGI. This CDR3 has 16 amino acids. DNA of the CDR3: TGTGCCAGCAGAGCCAAACCGACAGGCGGATCCTACGAGCAGTACTTC. Encoded protein: CASRAKPTGGSYEQYF.

This clonotype was detected ten times or more. The chain employs TRBV6-1 and TRBJ2-7, with 8 bases aligning to TRBD2. Trimming cost V 7 bases and J 2 bases; bases outside gene matches: 7. Germline values: CDR1 MNHNS, CDR2 SASEGT. This CDR3 has 14 residues. The CDR3 DNA sequence: TGTGCCAGCACCCGACGGGAGGGCGCCTACGAGCAGTACTTC. Protein: CASTRREGAYEQYF.

This clonotype has a count of ten or more. The CDR3 sequence is CASSLRPGAGFRPQHF. CDR3 in DNA: TGTGCCAGCAGCTTAAGGCCAGGGGCCGGGTTTAGGCCCCAGCATTTT. V gene TRBV7-2 combines with J gene TRBJ1-5, with a weak D call TRBD1 (6 bases). V shed 2 bases and J shed 9 bases, with 20 bases lying between them. This CDR3 is 16 amino acids long. In germline, CDR1 is SGHTA, CDR2 FQGNSA.

This clonotype has at least ten counts. CDR3 region: CASSGRDSQAFF. As DNA, the CDR3 is TGTGCCAGCAGCGGCCGTGACAGTCAAGCTTTCTTT. The V and J genes are TRBV9 and TRBJ1-1; the D gene is possibly TRBD1 (5 bases). Germline assignment: CDR1 SGDLS and CDR2 YYNGEE. V was cut by 3 bases and J by 9 bases, with 12 bases left in between. The CDR3 loop spans 12 amino acids.

The CDR3 region is CATSRGIDGANVLTF. Written as DNA, the CDR3 is TGTGCCACCAGCAGAGGGATCGACGGGGCCAACGTCCTGACTTTC. The V gene is TRBV15, the J gene TRBJ2-6; D unresolved. V was trimmed by 1 base and J by 4 bases, leaving 8 bases between them. The CDR3 is made up of 15 amino acids. Germline V gene data show CDR1 as LNHNV and CDR2 as YYDKDF (reference sequence).

This clonotype was detected many times. The J gene is TRBJ2-7, the V gene TRBV4-1; D not certain. Trimming pared 1 base from V and 1 base from J, leaving 5 bases between. The CDR3 runs 13 residues. The germline V gene encodes CDR1 MGHRA and CDR2 YSYEKL. This chain's CDR3 is CASSQGVSYEQYF. The CDR3 region has the DNA TGCGCCAGCAGCCAAGGGGTTTCCTACGAGCAGTACTTC.

This clonotype was seen at least ten times. V gene TRBV7-9 combines with J gene TRBJ1-1; D unresolved. CDR3 size: 14 residues. Germline assignment: CDR1 SEHNR and CDR2 FQNEAQ (reference sequence). V lost 5 bases to trimming and J lost 0 bases, with 10 bases between them. The CDR3 sequence is CASSPDGMNTEAFF. CDR3 DNA: TGTGCCAGCAGCCCGGATGGAATGAACACTGAAGCTTTCTTT.

This clonotype was seen at least ten times. CDR3 region: CASRLWGRKPGELFF. CDR3 bases: TGTGCCAGCAGGCTATGGGGGCGCAAACCCGGGGAGCTGTTTTTT. The chain joins TRBV12-3 or TRBV12-4 to TRBJ2-2; tentative D call: TRBD1 (6 bases). CDR3 length: 15 amino acids. V shed 6 bases and J shed 6 bases, with 17 bases lying between them.

This clonotype appeared many times. The chain combines TRBV27 with TRBJ2-7; D is possibly TRBD1 or TRBD2 (5 bases each). Per germline, CDR1 MNHEY and CDR2 SMNVEV (reference sequence). This CDR3 spans 15 amino acids. Trimming left V 5 bases short and J 2 bases short, with 16 bases between. CDR3 in DNA: TGTGCCAGCAGTCCCCTGGGCAGGGACCCCTACGAGCAGTACTTC. It specifies CASSPLGRDPYEQYF.

This clonotype was seen a handful of times. The gene calls are TRBV18 and TRBJ1-3, with D hard to call. This CDR3 spans 15 amino acids. V was clipped by 3 bases and J by 4 bases, with 13 bases between them. CDR1 and CDR2 from the germline V gene are KGHSH and LQKENI. CDR3 region: CASSPSTPGGNTIYF. The CDR3 bases are TGTGCCAGCTCACCTAGTACACCGGGAGGAAACACCATATATTTT.

This clonotype has ten or more counts. The chain combines TRBV12-3 or TRBV12-4 with TRBJ2-5; 7 bases match TRBD2. With 7 bases clipped from V and 0 bases from J, the junction kept 5 bases outside the gene matches. The CDR3 runs to 14 residues. The CDR3 region is CASNQLAYQETQYF. The CDR3, as DNA: TGTGCCAGCAACCAACTAGCGTACCAAGAGACCCAGTACTTC.

This clonotype has ten or more counts. The chain uses TRBV6-1 and TRBJ2-5; D gene uncertain. The CDR3 is made up of 13 amino acids. Trimming left V 1 base short and J 10 bases short, with 13 bases between. Per the germline V gene, CDR1 is MNHNS and CDR2 is SASEGT. The CDR3 DNA follows: TGTGCCAGCAGTGAAGTCCTTCTAGGCGGCCAGTACTTC. Protein product: CASSEVLLGGQYF.

This clonotype was counted ten times or more. V and J are TRBV7-9 and TRBJ2-7, with 11 bases identical to TRBD1. CDR1 and CDR2 from the germline V gene are SEHNR and FQNEAQ (reference sequence). After removal of 0 bases from V and 7 bases from J, the junction contained 5 bases not matched to a gene. This CDR3 region has 15 residues. The CDR3, as DNA: TGTGCCAGCAGCTTAGCCGGGACAGGGGGGAGTGAGCAGTACTTC. It translates to CASSLAGTGGSEQYF.

This clonotype has ten or more counts. The DNA of the CDR3 is TGCAGTGCTAGACACTACCGAAACTACGAGCAGTACTTC. Encoded protein: CSARHYRNYEQYF. The chain recombines TRBV20-1 with TRBJ2-7; D remains unclear. The CDR3 contains 13 residues. The germline CDR1 and CDR2 sequences are DFQATT and SNEGSKA (reference sequence). The V gene lost 2 bases and the J gene lost 3 bases, with 11 bases spanning the gap.

This clonotype was recorded many times. As DNA, the CDR3 is TGTGCCAGCGAAGGCAATCGGGGTAGACCCTATGGCTACACCTTC. This sequence encodes CASEGNRGRPYGYTF. The rearrangement uses TRBV12-3 or TRBV12-4 and TRBJ1-2, with no clear D. The V end lost 8 bases, the J end lost 4 bases, and 20 bases lay between the germline ends. The length of the CDR3 is 15 residues.

The chain carries TRBV6-1 and TRBJ2-2; 11 bases line up with TRBD1. This CDR3 is 16 amino acids long. The V and J ends lost 3 bases and 7 bases, in that order; junction bases with no gene match: 7. Germline-derived CDR1 and CDR2 are MNHNS and SASEGT. CDR3 nucleotide sequence: TGTGCCAGCAGTGACCCTGGACAGGGGGCAATCGGGGAGCTGTTTTTT. Translating gives CASSDPGQGAIGELFF.

The chain couples TRBV18 to TRBJ2-5, with 8 bases lining up with TRBD2. The junction had 3 bases not matched to a gene; V was cut back by 3 bases and J by 0 bases. The V gene's germline CDR1 is KGHSH and CDR2 LQKENI. This CDR3 comprises 15 residues. CDR3 residues: CASSPLAGNQETQYF. The CDR3 DNA reads TGTGCCAGCTCACCCCTAGCGGGCAACCAAGAGACCCAGTACTTC.

The chain carries TRBV3-1 and TRBJ1-2; no reliable D call. The CDR3 covers 16 residues. V was clipped by 1 base and J by 5 bases, with 17 bases between them. Germline CDR1 reads LGHDT; CDR2 reads YNNKEL (reference sequence). CDR3 in DNA: TGTGCCAGCAGCCAAGTGGGCCAATCCAACCGGTATGGCTACACCTTC. It translates to CASSQVGQSNRYGYTF.

The J gene is TRBJ2-2, the V gene TRBV9; 8 positions match TRBD2. The CDR3 spans 18 residues. The junction had 16 bases not matched to a gene; V was cut back by 1 base and J by 8 bases. CDR1 is SGDLS, CDR2 YYNGEE, per germline. DNA of the CDR3: TGTGCCAGCAGCGTACCTTCTGCGAGCGGGAGCCGACCGGGGGAGCTGTTTTTT. Translated, it gives CASSVPSASGSRPGELFF. Full variable domain (outside the CDR3, taken from reference TRBV9 and TRBJ2-2): DSGVTQTPKHLITATGQRVTLRCSPRSGDLSVYWYQQSLDQGLQFLIQYYNGEERAKGNILERFSAQQFPDLHSELNLSSLELGDSALYFCASSVPSASGSRPGELFFGEGSRLTVL.

This clonotype was counted ten times or more. The rearrangement joins TRBV12-3 or TRBV12-4 to TRBJ1-5, with 8 bases matching TRBD1. The CDR3 is made up of 17 amino acids. Germline trimming cut 3 bases from V and 0 bases from J; bases unmatched to any gene: 7. The chain's CDR3 is CASSFRDRTYSNQPQHF. The CDR3 region has the DNA TGTGCCAGCAGTTTCCGGGACAGGACTTATAGCAATCAGCCCCAGCATTTT.